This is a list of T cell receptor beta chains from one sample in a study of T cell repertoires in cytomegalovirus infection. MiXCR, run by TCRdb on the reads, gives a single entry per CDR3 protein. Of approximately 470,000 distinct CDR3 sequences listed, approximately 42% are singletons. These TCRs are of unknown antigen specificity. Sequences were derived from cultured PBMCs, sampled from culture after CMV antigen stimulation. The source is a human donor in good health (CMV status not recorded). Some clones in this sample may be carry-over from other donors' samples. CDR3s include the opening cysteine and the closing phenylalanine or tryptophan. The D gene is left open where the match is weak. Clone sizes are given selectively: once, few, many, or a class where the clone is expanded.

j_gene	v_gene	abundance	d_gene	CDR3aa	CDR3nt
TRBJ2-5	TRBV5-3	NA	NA	CARSAQGETQYF	TGTGCCAGAAGCGCACAAGGAGAGACCCAGTACTTC
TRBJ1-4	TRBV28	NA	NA	CASRGGAEKLFF	TGTGCCAGCAGGGGCGGGGCAGAAAAACTGTTTTTT
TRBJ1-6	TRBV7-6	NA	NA	CASSPKAGLRNSPLHF	TGTGCCAGCAGCCCGAAGGCAGGGCTTCGGAATTCACCCCTCCACTTT
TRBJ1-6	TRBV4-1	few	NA	CASSPFGQDNSPLHF	TGCGCCAGCAGCCCCTTCGGGCAGGACAATTCACCCCTCCACTTT
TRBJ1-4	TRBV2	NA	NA	CASMGSPTREKLFF	TGTGCCAGCATGGGAAGCCCAACTCGGGAAAAACTGTTTTTT
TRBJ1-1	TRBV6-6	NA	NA	CASSTQPRDNEAFF	TGTGCCAGCAGCACCCAGCCCCGGGACAATGAAGCTTTCTTT
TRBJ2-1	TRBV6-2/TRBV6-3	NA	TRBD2	CASSYPNPAGSGTSGTGEQFF	TGTGCCAGCAGTTACCCGAATCCGGCGGGATCCGGGACTAGCGGGACCGGTGAGCAGTTCTTC
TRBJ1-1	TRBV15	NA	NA	CAISYGNTEAFF	TGTGCCATCAGCTACGGGAACACTGAAGCTTTCTTT
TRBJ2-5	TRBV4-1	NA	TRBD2	CASSRFSTSGGQETQYF	TGCGCCAGCAGCCGTTTCTCGACTAGCGGGGGGCAAGAGACCCAGTACTTC
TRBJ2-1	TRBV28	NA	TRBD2	CGSTPAGRNYNEQFF	TGTGGCAGCACCCCAGCGGGACGGAACTACAATGAGCAGTTCTTC
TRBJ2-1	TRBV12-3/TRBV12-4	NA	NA	CASSSHGSSYNEQFF	TGTGCCAGCAGCAGCCACGGGAGCTCCTACAATGAGCAGTTCTTC
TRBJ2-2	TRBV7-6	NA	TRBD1	CASSQTGPTAGELFF	TGTGCCAGCAGCCAGACAGGGCCCACAGCCGGGGAGCTGTTTTTT